Described below is a single TCR beta chain sequence and its context. This specimen comes from a study of cytomegalovirus exposure and HLA in healthy donors. Method: immunoSEQ multiplex PCR; TCRdb's copy keeps in-frame clones and lacks some. The table records hundreds of thousands of clones, approximately 87% of them present only once. Source material: PBMCs. The clonotype originates from a woman under 30 in good health and CMV-seronegative.

The chain's CDR3 is CASSLEGTELNEKLFF. The DNA of the CDR3 is TGCGCCAGCAGCTTGGAAGGGACAGAGCTTAATGAAAAACTGTTTTTT. This sequence joins TRBV5-1 and TRBJ1-4; 7 bases are shared with TRBD1. The CDR3 runs 16 residues. Germline lookup yields CDR1 SGHRS and CDR2 YFSETQ. V lost 0 bases, J lost 4 bases, and 6 bases stayed unmatched.